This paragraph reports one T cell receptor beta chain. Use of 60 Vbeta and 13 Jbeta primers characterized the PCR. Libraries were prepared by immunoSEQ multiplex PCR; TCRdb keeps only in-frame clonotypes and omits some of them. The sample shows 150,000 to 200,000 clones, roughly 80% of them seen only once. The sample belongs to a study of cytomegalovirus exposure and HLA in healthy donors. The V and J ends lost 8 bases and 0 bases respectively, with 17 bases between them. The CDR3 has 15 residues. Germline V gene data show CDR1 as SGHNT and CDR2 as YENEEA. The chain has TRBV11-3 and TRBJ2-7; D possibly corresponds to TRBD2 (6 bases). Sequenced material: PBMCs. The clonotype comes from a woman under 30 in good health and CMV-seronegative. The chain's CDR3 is CASVAGTSSSYEQYF. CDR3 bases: TGTGCCAGCGTAGCCGGGACTTCAAGCTCCTACGAGCAGTACTTC. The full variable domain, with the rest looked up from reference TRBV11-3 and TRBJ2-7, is EAGVVQSPRYKIIEKKQPVAFWCNPISGHNTLYWYLQNLGQGPELLIRYENEEAVDDSQLPKDRFSAERLKGVDSTLKIQPAELGDSAVYLCASVAGTSSSYEQYFGPGTRLTVT.